This T cell receptor (beta chain) was identified in a study of OX40 agonist ivuxolimab in advanced cancers. About the study as a whole: The costimulatory receptor OX40 (CD134) was targeted by ivuxolimab, a fully human IgG2 agonistic monoclonal antibody. Patients were allowed to have had prior anti-PD-1, anti-PD-L1 or anti-CTLA-4 therapy, and approximately 40% of the dose-escalation patients had been treated with checkpoint inhibitors. In the dose-escalation cohort, roughly four fifths of patients were male, and the mean age was roughly 60 years, with a range of roughly 20 to 85. Of the roughly 51 patients in dose escalation, about 20 had hepatocellular carcinoma, about 15 had melanoma, 9 had renal cell carcinoma and 9 had head and neck cancer. Peripheral TCRbeta sequencing aimed to test whether ivuxolimab altered TCR sequence diversity and caused clonal T-cell expansion. Partial responses occurred in three dose-escalation patients: two with cutaneous melanoma and one with hepatocellular carcinoma. The monotherapy dose-escalation portion (N of about 49 patients) of the phase I ivuxolimab trial is reported in the paper. Intravenous ivuxolimab was administered to patients every 2 weeks at six dose levels: 0.01, 0.1, 0.3, 1.5, 3 and 10 mg/kg. Overall study results and their limits: Low levels of normalized T-cell clonal expansion were also seen in some nonresponding patients. After ivuxolimab, more expanded clones were found on average in CD8+ T cells than in CD4+ T cells. Which antigens the clonally expanded peripheral T cells were specific for was not determined. Clonal expansion of both CD4+ and CD8+ blood T cells was observed from baseline to week 6 at doses 0.1 to 3.0 mg/kg. In partial responders in the 0.1-3.0 mg/kg groups, normalized peripheral clonal expansion was found to be among the lowest, especially among CD8+ T cells.

Genomic DNA was isolated from the sorted cells so that the TCRbeta CDR3 region could be sequenced. The immunoSEQ Assay was used to sequence the TCRbeta CDR3 regions. Entries here come from immuneACCESS through TCRdb and include only in-frame sequences with V and J called. Some clones fail to appear in such tables; in the studies checked, an unresolved V gene covers under half of the shortfall, and the cause of the remainder is unknown. This sample lists 43,000 or so clones; 85% to 90% were detected once. About 11% of the sample comes from the top ten. The CDR3 numbers 13 residues from cysteine through phenylalanine. Just CDR3 DNA is preserved here, 39 bases in frame from base 1. Trimming takes 5 bases from V and 7 bases from J, and the germline ends sit 12 bases apart. The germline V gene (reference sequence) provides CDR1 MNHEY and CDR2 SMNVEV. The trial excluded patients who had a history of autoimmune disease or were on systemic immunosuppression. Peripheral blood for TCR sequencing was collected from all dose cohorts at baseline, on cycle 4 day 1, and on cycle 7 day 1. The samples were taken from a phase I, first-in-human, multicenter, open-label dose-escalation trial of ivuxolimab. Adults with locally advanced or metastatic head and neck squamous cell, hepatocellular, melanoma or renal cell carcinoma were enrolled in the trial. Before TCR sequencing, CD4+ T cells and CD8+ T cells were sorted from peripheral blood as separate populations.

As to this clone: Its recognized antigen is unknown. The sample holds no much larger clone one base away, and base qualities are not on file.

The clonotype originates from an adult with an advanced solid tumor such as melanoma, head and neck, liver or kidney cancer. The V and J segments used are TRBV27 and TRBJ2-1; confidence is insufficient to name the D gene. The sequencing used CD4+ or CD8+ T cells sorted from blood, collected in a trial of the OX40 agonist ivuxolimab. The encoded CDR3 is CASSLTATNEQFF. The sequenced DNA is TGTGCCAGCAGTCTCACGGCGACGAATGAGCAGTTCTTC.